This T cell receptor (beta chain) emerged from a study of OX40 agonist ivuxolimab in advanced cancers. On this clone: Its antigen remains unidentified.

Broader study findings: There were also nonresponders showing low normalized T-cell clonal expansion.

TCRdb keeps only in-frame clones here, not all; method: immunoSEQ multiplex PCR. The table shows approximately 90,000 clones, with roughly nine tenths occurring only once. Sequenced material: CD4+ or CD8+ T cells sorted from blood, taken in a trial of the OX40 agonist ivuxolimab. The sequence derives from an adult with an advanced solid tumor such as melanoma, head and neck, liver or kidney cancer.

The CDR3 coding sequence is TGCGCCAGCAGCTCCGGACAGGGCCTCAGGGGCTACACCTTC. Its protein product is CASSSGQGLRGYTF. This chain uses TRBV5-1 with TRBJ1-2, with 8 bases fitting TRBD1. Germline values: CDR1 SGHRS, CDR2 YFSETQ. V was clipped by 3 bases and J by 8 bases; unmatched bases: 9. The CDR3 runs to 14 residues.